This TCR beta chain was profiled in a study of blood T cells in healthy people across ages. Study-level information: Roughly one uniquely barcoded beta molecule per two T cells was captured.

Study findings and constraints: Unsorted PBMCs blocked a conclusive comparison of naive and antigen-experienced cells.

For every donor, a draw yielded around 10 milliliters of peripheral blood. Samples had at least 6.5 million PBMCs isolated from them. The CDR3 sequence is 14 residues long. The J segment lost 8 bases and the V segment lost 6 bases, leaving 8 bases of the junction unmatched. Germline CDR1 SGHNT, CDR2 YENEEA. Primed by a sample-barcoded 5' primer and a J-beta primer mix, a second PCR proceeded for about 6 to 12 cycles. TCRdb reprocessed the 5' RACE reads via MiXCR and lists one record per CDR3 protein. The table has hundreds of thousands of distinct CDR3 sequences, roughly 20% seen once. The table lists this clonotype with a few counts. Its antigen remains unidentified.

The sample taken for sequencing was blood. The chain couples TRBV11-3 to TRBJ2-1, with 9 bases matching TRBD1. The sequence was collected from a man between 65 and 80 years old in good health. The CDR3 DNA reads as TGTGCCAGCAGTTCCTTGGGACAGGGCCATGAGCAGTTCTTC. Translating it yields CASSSLGQGHEQFF.